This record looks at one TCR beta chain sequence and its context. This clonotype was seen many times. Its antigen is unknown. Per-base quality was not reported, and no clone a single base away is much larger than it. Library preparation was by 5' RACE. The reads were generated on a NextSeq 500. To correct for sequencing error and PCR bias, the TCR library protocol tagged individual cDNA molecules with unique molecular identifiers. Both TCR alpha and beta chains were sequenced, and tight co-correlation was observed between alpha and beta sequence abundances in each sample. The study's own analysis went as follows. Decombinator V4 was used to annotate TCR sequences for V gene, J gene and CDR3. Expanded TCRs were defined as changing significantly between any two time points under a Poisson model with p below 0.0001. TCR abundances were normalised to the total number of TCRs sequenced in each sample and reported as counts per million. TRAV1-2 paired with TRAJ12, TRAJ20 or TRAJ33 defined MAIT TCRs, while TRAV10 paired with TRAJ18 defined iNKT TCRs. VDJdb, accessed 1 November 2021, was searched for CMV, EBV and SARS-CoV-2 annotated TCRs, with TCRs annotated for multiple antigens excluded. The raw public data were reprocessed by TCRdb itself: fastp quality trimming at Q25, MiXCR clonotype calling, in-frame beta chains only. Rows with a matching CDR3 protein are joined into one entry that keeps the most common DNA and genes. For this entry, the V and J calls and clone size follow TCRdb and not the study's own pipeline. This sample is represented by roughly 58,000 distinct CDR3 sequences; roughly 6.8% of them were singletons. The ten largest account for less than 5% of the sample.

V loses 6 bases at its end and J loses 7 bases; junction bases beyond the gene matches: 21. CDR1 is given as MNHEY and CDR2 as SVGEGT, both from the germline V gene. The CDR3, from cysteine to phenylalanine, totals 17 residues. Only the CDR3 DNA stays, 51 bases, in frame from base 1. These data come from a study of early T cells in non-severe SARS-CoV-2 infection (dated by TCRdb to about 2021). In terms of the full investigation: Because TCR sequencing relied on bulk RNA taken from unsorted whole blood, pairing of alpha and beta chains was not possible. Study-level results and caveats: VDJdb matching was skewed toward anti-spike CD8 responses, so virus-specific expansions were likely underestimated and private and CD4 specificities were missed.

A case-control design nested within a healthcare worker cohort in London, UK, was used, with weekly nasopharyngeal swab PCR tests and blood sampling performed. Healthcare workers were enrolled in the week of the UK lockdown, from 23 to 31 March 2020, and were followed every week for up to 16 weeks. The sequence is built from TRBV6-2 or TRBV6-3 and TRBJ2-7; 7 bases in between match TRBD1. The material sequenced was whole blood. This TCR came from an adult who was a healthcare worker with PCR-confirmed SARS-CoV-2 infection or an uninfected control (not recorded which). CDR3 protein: CASSYDPDRAMSFEQYF. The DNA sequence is TGTGCCAGCAGCTACGATCCTGACAGGGCCATGTCCTTTGAGCAGTACTTC.